This is a list of T cell receptor beta chains from one sample in a study of post-analysis software for immune sequencing data. Each CDR3 protein gets one entry after TCRdb re-called the PCR reads with MiXCR. This sample yields about half a million distinct CDR3 sequences, of which about a third are seen a single time; around 5.9% belongs to the top ten. Sequencing input: blood. Receptors were obtained from a girl aged 2-17 years with multiple sclerosis. The CDR3 runs from the conserved cysteine through the conserved F or W. A D gene is named only where the DNA matches it firmly. Rows may omit the clone size; those that give it use once, few, many or a size class.

NA	NA	TRBV4-1	TRBJ1-6	TGCGCCAGCAGCCAATCGCGGTTGGCCCTCCACTTT	CASSQSRLALHF
NA	NA	TRBV5-6	TRBJ2-7	TGTGCCAGCAGCTTAAAATCCTACGAGCAGTACTTC	CASSLKSYEQYF
few	TRBD2	TRBV11-3	TRBJ2-5	TGTGCCAGCAGCACAAGCGGGGGGGCATCGGGGACCCAGTACTTC	CASSTSGGASGTQYF
NA	NA	TRBV9	TRBJ2-3	TGTGCCAGCACAGTGGGTGCGGGCACAGATACGCAGTATTTT	CASTVGAGTDTQYF
NA	NA	TRBV7-3	TRBJ2-3	TGTGCCAGCAGCCCAATTCGGCAGGCTGCTAGCACAGATACGCAGTACTTT	CASSPIRQAASTDTQYF
NA	TRBD2	TRBV6-1	TRBJ2-3	TGTGCCAGCAGTACACCTAGCGGGGGAATTACAGATACGCAGTATTTT	CASSTPSGGITDTQYF
NA	NA	TRBV28	TRBJ2-1	TGTGCCAGCAGTTCCTGGGGTGAGCAGTTCTTC	CASSSWGEQFF
NA	TRBD2	TRBV5-4	TRBJ2-1	TGTGCCAGCAACCCCTGGACTAGTGGGGATGAGCAGTTCTTC	CASNPWTSGDEQFF
NA	NA	TRBV20-1	TRBJ1-5	TGCAGTGCTAGAGATCTGGGTCCGGGGCAGCCCCAGCATTTT	CSARDLGPGQPQHF
NA	NA	TRBV7-7	TRBJ2-7	TGTGCTAGCAGCTTAAGGGACGCCACCTACGAGCAGTACTTC	CASSLRDATYEQYF
NA	NA	TRBV20-1	TRBJ1-4	TGCAGTGCTAGAGATACGAAAAGGGATCACGAAAAACTGTTTTTT	CSARDTKRDHEKLFF
NA	TRBD1	TRBV5-5	TRBJ1-2	TGTACCAGCAGCAACGCACAGGGGGGAGTAAACTATGGCTACACCTTC	CTSSNAQGGVNYGYTF
NA	TRBD2	TRBV7-6	TRBJ2-1	TGTGCCAGCAGCTTAAGTCGGGGGGGTGAGCAGTTCTTC	CASSLSRGGEQFF
NA	NA	TRBV9	TRBJ1-1	TGTGCCAGCAGCGTAGGCGGGGGTTACTTCGCTGAAGCTTTCTTT	CASSVGGGYFAEAFF
NA	TRBD1	TRBV10-3	TRBJ1-5	TGTGCCATCAGTGAGTCGATGTTGCGGGACAGGGGGCTGTTAGGCAATCAGCCCCAGCATTTT	CAISESMLRDRGLLGNQPQHF
few	TRBD1	TRBV20-1	TRBJ2-5	TGCAGTGCTAGTCGACAGGGAGAGACCCAGTACTTC	CSASRQGETQYF
NA	TRBD1	TRBV5-1	TRBJ1-1	TGCGCCAGCAGGGGTATCCAGGGGGACCCTGAAGCTTTCTTT	CASRGIQGDPEAFF
NA	TRBD2	TRBV20-1	TRBJ2-1	TGCAGTGCGGTTACTAGCGGGGGAGCGCATGAGCAGTTCTTC	CSAVTSGGAHEQFF
few	NA	TRBV5-1	TRBJ2-1	TGCGCCAGCAGCTTCGGGCTGGGTAATGAGCAGTTCTTC	CASSFGLGNEQFF
few	NA	TRBV20-1	TRBJ1-1	TGCAGTGCTAGAGATCCAACTAAGCAGACTGAAGCTTTCTTT	CSARDPTKQTEAFF
few	TRBD2	TRBV4-1	TRBJ2-1	TGCGCCAGCAGCCAAGATTTAGGAGCCGGGGGGGCCTCGTACAATGAGCAGTTCTTC	CASSQDLGAGGASYNEQFF
NA	NA	TRBV6-1	TRBJ2-5	TGTGCCAGCAGTGAAGGTCACAGGGCAGAGACCCAGTACTTC	CASSEGHRAETQYF
once	NA	TRBV9	TRBJ1-1	TGTGCCAGCAGCGTTCAGATGAACACTGAAGCTTTCTTT	CASSVQMNTEAFF
many	TRBD2	TRBV4-1	TRBJ2-7	TGCGCCAGCAGCCAAGGTCCTGGACTAGCGGGGTCCTACGAGCAGTACTTC	CASSQGPGLAGSYEQYF
many	TRBD1	TRBV29-1	TRBJ2-3	TGCAGCGTTGAAGAGGGAACAGGGGGAGATACGCAGTATTTT	CSVEEGTGGDTQYF
NA	NA	TRBV12-3/TRBV12-4	TRBJ2-4	TGTGCCAGCAGTCCAGGACGGATAGCCAAAAACATTCAGTACTTC	CASSPGRIAKNIQYF
few	NA	TRBV5-1	TRBJ1-1	TGCGCCAGCAGCATGACAGTCATGAACACTGAAGCTTTCTTT	CASSMTVMNTEAFF
NA	TRBD2	TRBV5-6	TRBJ2-5	TGTGCCAGCAGACCGTCTGGGCGGGGGTGGGAGACCCAGTACTTC	CASRPSGRGWETQYF
NA	TRBD1	TRBV7-3	TRBJ2-1	TGTGCCAGCAGCTTACATCGACAGGGGCAGTACAATGAGCAGTTCTTC	CASSLHRQGQYNEQFF
NA	TRBD2	TRBV20-1	TRBJ2-3	TGCAGTGCTAGACTAGCGGGGGCCGAAGATACGCAGTATTTT	CSARLAGAEDTQYF
NA	TRBD1	TRBV5-1	TRBJ1-2	TGCGCCAGCAGCGACCCCCAAAGGACAGGGAACTATGGCTACACCTTC	CASSDPQRTGNYGYTF
once	NA	TRBV21-1	TRBJ1-1	TGTGCCAGCAGCAAAGACGGCGGGTCGGAGGAGAACACTGAAGCTTTCTTT	CASSKDGGSEENTEAFF
many	NA	TRBV29-1	TRBJ2-1	TGCAGCGTTCGGACGGATCTAGCTCGAGACAATGAGCAGTTCTTC	CSVRTDLARDNEQFF
NA	TRBD2	TRBV12-3/TRBV12-4	TRBJ2-5	TGTGCCAGCAGCTACAGAGCGGGGGGGCTAGAGACCCAGTACTTC	CASSYRAGGLETQYF
NA	NA	TRBV11-2	TRBJ2-1	TGTGCCAGCAGCCAGGGGACCCACTACAATGAGCAGTTCTTC	CASSQGTHYNEQFF
NA	NA	TRBV21-1	TRBJ2-5	TGTGCCAGCAGCTCCCGGACAGGGGTAGGGGCCCAGTACTTC	CASSSRTGVGAQYF
NA	NA	TRBV3-1	TRBJ1-1	TGTGCCAGCAGCCAAGAGGTGAACACTGAAGCTTTCTTT	CASSQEVNTEAFF
few	NA	TRBV5-6	TRBJ2-2	TGTGCCAGCAGCTTGTTTCGTTCCGGGGAGCTGTTTTTT	CASSLFRSGELFF
NA	TRBD1	TRBV5-1	TRBJ1-5	TGCGCCAGCAGCTTGTTTTCGCTTGGACAGGGGCATCAGCCCCAGCATTTT	CASSLFSLGQGHQPQHF
few	NA	TRBV5-1	TRBJ1-6	TGCGCCAGCAGCTTGTCTTGGGGAGGTGATTCACCCCTCCACTTT	CASSLSWGGDSPLHF
NA	NA	TRBV24-1	TRBJ1-2	TGTGCCACCAGTGATTTGGAGTTCGGCTACACCTTC	CATSDLEFGYTF